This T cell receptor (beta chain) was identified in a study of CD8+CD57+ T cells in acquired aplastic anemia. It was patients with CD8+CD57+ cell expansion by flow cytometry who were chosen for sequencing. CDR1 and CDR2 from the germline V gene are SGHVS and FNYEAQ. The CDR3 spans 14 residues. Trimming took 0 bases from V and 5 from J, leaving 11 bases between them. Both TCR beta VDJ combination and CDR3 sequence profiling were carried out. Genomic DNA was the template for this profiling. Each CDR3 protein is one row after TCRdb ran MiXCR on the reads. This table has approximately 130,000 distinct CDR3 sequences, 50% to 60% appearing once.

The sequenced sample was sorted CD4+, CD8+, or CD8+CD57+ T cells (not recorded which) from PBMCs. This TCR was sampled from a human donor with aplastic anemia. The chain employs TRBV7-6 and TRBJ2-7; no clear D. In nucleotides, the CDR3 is TGTGCCAGCAGCTTAGCGCTACGTGGGGACGAGCAGTACTTC. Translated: CASSLALRGDEQYF.